Listed here are 23 T cell receptor beta chains from one sample, sequenced in a study of PD-1 blockade in classical Hodgkin lymphoma. Generated by immunoSEQ multiplex PCR, the TCRdb table keeps only in-frame clones and is missing some. Of about 11,000 clones detected, about 80% appear once; the ten largest clones hold 34%. Every one of the patients relapsed after autologous stem cell transplantation (brentuximab vedotin exposure was variable). The input for sequencing was peripheral blood mononuclear cells (PBMCs), taken before the second cycle of nivolumab. The receptors derive from a human donor with classical Hodgkin lymphoma.

The V call is TRBV7-9, the J call TRBJ1-2, with a possible D match to TRBD1 (5 bases). In germline, CDR1 is SEHNR, CDR2 FQNEAQ (reference sequence). This CDR3 is built from 11 residues. Trimming cost V 5 bases and J 8 bases, with 9 bases left between them. The CDR3 bases are TGTGCCAGCAGCAACGACAGAGGCTACACCTTC. This codes for CASSNDRGYTF.

The rearrangement joins TRBV7-9 to TRBJ1-2, with D uncertain. CDR3 length equals 13 residues. Germline V gives CDR1 SEHNR, CDR2 FQNEAQ (reference sequence). With 4 bases removed from V and 5 bases from J, the gap between germline ends came to 11 bases. The CDR3 bases are TGTGCCAGCAGCTCTATGAACATGTATGGCTACACCTTC. This translates into CASSSMNMYGYTF.

The CDR3 nucleotides are TGTGCCAGCAGTTTATGGGGACAGAGGGCCCCTGAAGCTTTCTTT. It is translated as CASSLWGQRAPEAFF. The genes are TRBV27 and TRBJ1-1, with 7 positions matching TRBD1. V trimming: 1 base; J trimming: 6 bases; junction bases outside the gene matches: 8. The CDR3 covers 15 residues. CDR1 and CDR2 (germline): MNHEY, SMNVEV (reference sequence).

This CDR3 reads CASSLWGPAWDQANYGYTF. CDR3 nucleotide sequence: TGTGCCAGCAGTTTATGGGGACCGGCCTGGGACCAAGCTAACTATGGCTACACCTTC. The rearrangement links TRBV28 to TRBJ1-2, with D tentatively TRBD1 (5 bases). The ends were cut back, 0 bases at V and 0 bases at J, with 20 bases in the middle. The germline gives CDR1 MDHEN, CDR2 SYDVKM. The CDR3 is 19 residues long.

This chain connects TRBV27 to TRBJ2-7; TRBD2 matches at 9 bases. Germline V gene lookup returns CDR1 MNHEY and CDR2 SMNVEV (reference sequence). CDR3 length: 15 residues. V lost 7 bases, J lost 0 bases, and 7 bases stayed unmatched. The CDR3 region has the DNA TGTGCCAGCACCAGGAGCGGGAGGAGCTCCTACGAGCAGTACTTC. Translating gives CASTRSGRSSYEQYF.

This chain joins TRBV19 and TRBJ2-1, with D tentatively TRBD1 or TRBD2 (6 bases each). The germline V and J ends were trimmed by 4 bases and 8 bases, with 27 bases remaining between them. Germline assignment: CDR1 LNHDA and CDR2 SQIVND (reference sequence). The length of the CDR3 is 18 residues. The CDR3 DNA reads TGTGCCAGTAGTAGGGCCCTCCCAGGGGAGGCAGGAATCGATGAGCAGTTCTTC. Translated: CASSRALPGEAGIDEQFF.

V is TRBV28 and J is TRBJ1-2, with D tentatively TRBD1 (6 bases). CDR3 length: 16 residues. The V gene's germline CDR1 is MDHEN and CDR2 SYDVKM. Trimming removed 2 bases at V and 0 bases at J, with 13 bases between. The DNA of the CDR3 is TGTGCCAGCAGTTTAGAGGGGGGGACAACTAACTATGGCTACACCTTC. It is translated as CASSLEGGTTNYGYTF.

V and J are TRBV28 and TRBJ1-2, with D possibly TRBD1 on 5 matching bases. The CDR3 contains 10 residues. Trimming shortened V by 9 bases and J by 4 bases, and 6 bases separated the two germline ends. Germline lookup yields CDR1 MDHEN and CDR2 SYDVKM. The CDR3 sequence: CASGGYGYTF. Here the CDR3 DNA reads TGTGCCAGTGGGGGCTATGGCTACACCTTC.

The chain joins TRBV6-5 to TRBJ1-5; D gene ambiguous. The V gene's germline CDR1 is MNHEY and CDR2 SVGAGI. The germline V and J ends were trimmed by 5 bases and 3 bases, with 11 bases remaining between them. The CDR3 sequence is 14 residues long. The DNA of the CDR3 is TGTGCCAGCAGTCCCCGACGGGACAATCAGCCCCAGCATTTT. Translating gives CASSPRRDNQPQHF.

The sample holds a few counts of this clone. The V gene is TRBV12-5, the J gene TRBJ2-3; TRBD2 matches at 8 bases. This CDR3 comprises 19 residues. With V trimmed by 1 base and J by 4 bases, 16 bases remained unmatched. From germline, CDR1 is LGHNT and CDR2 FRNRAP. The DNA of the CDR3 is TGTGCTAGTGGTTTGGGGGAAAGCTCGAGCGGGAGAATTGCAGATACGCAGTATTTT. This sequence encodes CASGLGESSSGRIADTQYF.

The V gene is TRBV11-2, the J gene TRBJ2-3; D may be TRBD1 (6 bases). Trimming removed 6 bases from V and 5 bases from J, with 12 bases in between. The germline V gene encodes CDR1 SGHAT and CDR2 FQNNGV. This CDR3 comprises 13 residues. The CDR3 loop is CASRSQGKDTQYF. DNA of the CDR3: TGTGCCAGCAGATCCCAGGGGAAAGATACGCAGTATTTT.

This chain uses TRBV11-3 with TRBJ2-7; 10 bases are shared with TRBD2. The CDR3 totals 13 residues. Looked up from germline, CDR1 is SGHNT and CDR2 is YENEEA. V gave up 8 bases and J gave up 4 bases; unmatched junction bases: 5. The CDR3 nucleotides read TGTGCCAGCTCCCAGCGGGAGGGTTACGAGCAGTACTTC. Protein product: CASSQREGYEQYF.

This chain joins TRBV4-1 and TRBJ2-3; 13 nucleotides align to TRBD2. CDR1 and CDR2 (germline): MGHRA, YSYEKL. The CDR3 covers 17 residues. The junction had 6 bases not matched to a gene; V was cut back by 3 bases and J by 3 bases. The CDR3 reads CASSQGLAGLGTDTQYF. The CDR3 coding sequence is TGCGCCAGCAGCCAGGGACTAGCGGGGCTAGGAACAGATACGCAGTATTTT.

V is TRBV28 and J is TRBJ1-2; TRBD1 aligns across 7 bases. V lost 4 bases, J lost 8 bases, and 7 bases stayed unmatched. The CDR3 is made up of 13 amino acids. Germline values: CDR1 MDHEN, CDR2 SYDVKM. For the CDR3, the DNA is TGTGCCAGCAGTTCAAAACAGGGGTGGGGCTACACCTTC. Translation: CASSSKQGWGYTF.

In its sample, this clone was seen once. J is TRBJ1-2 and V is TRBV9; possibly TRBD1 for D (5 bases). V was cut by 0 bases and J by 7 bases, with 10 bases left in between. CDR3 length equals 13 residues. CDR1 is SGDLS and CDR2 is YYNGEE in the germline V gene. The CDR3 is CASSVEPGGGYTF. The CDR3 coding sequence is TGTGCCAGCAGCGTAGAGCCGGGGGGTGGCTACACCTTC.

The chain is built from TRBV18 and TRBJ1-1, with D possibly matching TRBD1 (5 bases). Germline CDR1 is KGHSH and CDR2 is LQKENI. The CDR3 spans 13 residues. Trimming took off 4 bases at V and 1 base at J, with 7 bases between the two ends. The CDR3 protein is CASSQTGNTEAFF. As DNA, the CDR3 is TGTGCCAGCTCACAAACAGGGAACACTGAAGCTTTCTTT. Full variable domain (missing parts from reference TRBV18 and TRBJ1-1): NAGVMQNPRHLVRRRGQEARLRCSPMKGHSHVYWYRQLPEEGLKFMVYLQKENIIDESGMPKERFSAEFPKEGPSILRIQQVVRGDSAAYFCASSQTGNTEAFFGQGTRLTVV.

The chain employs TRBV11-3 and TRBJ2-1; 9 positions match TRBD2. Trimming removed 3 bases from V and 7 bases from J; junction bases left unmatched: 7. The germline V gene encodes CDR1 SGHNT and CDR2 YENEEA. This CDR3 is 15 amino acids long. The CDR3 bases are TGTGCCAGCAGCTTGTATAGCGGGAGCGGAAATGAGCAGTTCTTC. Protein product: CASSLYSGSGNEQFF.

Only a few counts were recorded for this clone. The rearrangement links TRBV7-8 to TRBJ2-7; TRBD2 matches at 8 bases. This CDR3 has 15 residues. Germline trimming cut 1 base from V and 6 bases from J; bases unmatched to any gene: 8. CDR1 SGHVS and CDR2 FQNEAQ come from the germline V gene. The CDR3: CASSLVAGGGGEQYF. The CDR3 coding sequence is TGTGCCAGCAGCTTAGTTGCGGGAGGAGGGGGCGAGCAGTACTTC.

The V and J genes are TRBV27 and TRBJ2-3; TRBD2 agrees at 13 bases. The CDR3 sequence is 17 residues long. CDR1 is MNHEY, CDR2 SMNVEV, per germline (reference sequence). V lost 8 bases, J lost 0 bases, and 8 bases stayed unmatched. CDR3 loop: CASQGLAGDGSTDTQYF. Written as DNA, the CDR3 is TGTGCCAGCCAAGGACTAGCGGGAGATGGTAGCACAGATACGCAGTATTTT.

The J gene is TRBJ1-2, the V gene TRBV2, with 7 bases lining up with TRBD1. CDR1 SNHLY and CDR2 FYNNEI come from the germline V gene. V lost 2 bases to trimming and J lost 7 bases; unmatched junction nucleotides: 7. This CDR3 has 14 residues. The CDR3 DNA reads TGTGCCAGCAGTGAATGGGAAACAGGGGTTGGCTACACCTTC. Protein sequence: CASSEWETGVGYTF.

The V and J genes are TRBV2 and TRBJ1-4; D may be TRBD1 (5 bases). The germline CDR1 and CDR2 sequences are SNHLY and FYNNEI. This CDR3 is built from 13 residues. V was clipped by 2 bases and J by 10 bases, with 11 bases between them. CDR3 in DNA: TGTGCCAGCAGTGAAAGCAGGGAAGGAAAACTGTTTTTT. Protein: CASSESREGKLFF.

The chain joins TRBV19 to TRBJ2-4; 7 nucleotides line up with TRBD1. Germline assignment: CDR1 LNHDA and CDR2 SQIVND (reference sequence). The V gene end was trimmed by 5 bases and the J gene end by 5 bases; junction bases not matched to a gene: 9. The CDR3 totals 15 residues. CDR3 loop: CASSLIRQGQNIQYF. In DNA, the CDR3 is TGTGCCAGTAGTCTTATACGACAGGGCCAAAACATTCAGTACTTC.

The table lists this clone with a few counts. CDR3 loop: CASSLYDRERDNEQFF. CDR3 DNA: TGTGCCAGCAGCTTGTACGACAGGGAGAGGGATAATGAGCAGTTCTTC. J is TRBJ2-1 and V is TRBV5-6; 7 positions agree with TRBD1. The CDR3 has 16 residues. Germline CDR1 reads SGHDT; CDR2 reads YYEEEE. V was pared by 1 base and J by 7 bases, with 11 bases of the junction left unmatched.